The rows below give T cell receptor beta chains drawn from one sample of a study of CD8 T cells in Susac syndrome. TCRdb recomputed calls from the immunoSEQ multiplex PCR reads with MiXCR, one row per CDR3 protein. The sample lists some 120,000 distinct CDR3 sequences, about 95% seen once, with around 0.2% in the top ten. Source material: CD8+ T cells from PBMCs. The receptor set was obtained from a human donor with Susac syndrome. The CDR3 runs from the conserved cysteine through the conserved F or W. The D gene is left open where the match is weak. Expanded clones get a size class; other rows say once, few or many, or leave the size out.

J,V,D,size,DNA,CDR3
TRBJ1-3,TRBV12-3/TRBV12-4,NA,NA,TGTGCCAGCAGATCCTGGGGACCTATGAACACCATATATTTT,CASRSWGPMNTIYF
TRBJ2-7,TRBV7-9,TRBD1,NA,TGTGCCAGCAGCCAACCGGGACAGGGAACCTACGAGCAGTACTTC,CASSQPGQGTYEQYF
TRBJ1-2,TRBV7-9,TRBD1,NA,TGTGCCAGCAGCGGAGGGGGGACAGGGGCAAACTATGGCTACACCTTC,CASSGGGTGANYGYTF
TRBJ2-2,TRBV6-5,TRBD1,NA,TGTGCCAGCAGTTCGTGGACAGGGAAGACCGGGGAGCTGTTTTTT,CASSSWTGKTGELFF
TRBJ2-3,TRBV2,NA,NA,TGTGCCAGACCGTCAGGCAGGGCAGACACAGATACGCAGTATTTT,CARPSGRADTDTQYF
TRBJ1-2,TRBV5-4,TRBD1,NA,TGTGCCAGCAGCCTACCTTCGCAGGGGGCGAGGGGTTATGGCTACACCTTC,CASSLPSQGARGYGYTF
TRBJ2-4,TRBV7-8,NA,NA,TGTGCCAGCAGCATCCTGACAGAGGGTTGGGAAAACATTCAGTACTTC,CASSILTEGWENIQYF
TRBJ2-7,TRBV7-2,TRBD2,NA,TGTGCCAGCAGCTTCGACGGGAGTCTAGCGGGGGGGCCTGGCGAGCAGTACTTC,CASSFDGSLAGGPGEQYF
TRBJ2-7,TRBV27,NA,NA,TGTGCCAGCAGTTTAACCAGGGGCTACGAGCAGTACTTC,CASSLTRGYEQYF
TRBJ2-5,TRBV4-2,TRBD2,NA,TGTGCCAGCAGCCAAGGGACTAGCGGGATTCAGACCCAGTACTTC,CASSQGTSGIQTQYF
TRBJ2-1,TRBV6-4,NA,once,TGTGCCAGCAGTGGTGACAGGGACTCGGGTGAGCAGTTCTTC,CASSGDRDSGEQFF
TRBJ1-1,TRBV7-9,NA,NA,TGTGCCAGCAGCTTAATGGGGGGAGGGAACACTGAAGCTTTCTTT,CASSLMGGGNTEAFF
TRBJ2-5,TRBV30,TRBD2,NA,TGTGCCTGGGATGACGACTATAGCGGGATCCAAGAGACCCAGTACTTC,CAWDDDYSGIQETQYF
TRBJ1-5,TRBV20-1,NA,once,TGCAGTGCCATCACCGGGGCTGGATCCTCAATCGGGCAGCCCCAGCATTTT,CSAITGAGSSIGQPQHF
TRBJ2-1,TRBV2,TRBD2,NA,TGTGCCAGCAGTGGGTCTAGCGGGCTGTTCGATGAGCAGTTCTTC,CASSGSSGLFDEQFF
TRBJ2-2,TRBV27,TRBD2,NA,TGTGCCAGCAGGGGACTAGCGGGGGCCACCGGGGAGCTGTTTTTT,CASRGLAGATGELFF
TRBJ2-3,TRBV20-1,NA,once,TGCAGTGCCGACGGGAGTCGAAGTATTCCAGATACGCAGTATTTT,CSADGSRSIPDTQYF
TRBJ1-2,TRBV7-9,TRBD1,NA,TGTGCCAGCAGCCACGTATCGACAGGGGGTTCGGCTCTCTATGGCTACACCTTC,CASSHVSTGGSALYGYTF